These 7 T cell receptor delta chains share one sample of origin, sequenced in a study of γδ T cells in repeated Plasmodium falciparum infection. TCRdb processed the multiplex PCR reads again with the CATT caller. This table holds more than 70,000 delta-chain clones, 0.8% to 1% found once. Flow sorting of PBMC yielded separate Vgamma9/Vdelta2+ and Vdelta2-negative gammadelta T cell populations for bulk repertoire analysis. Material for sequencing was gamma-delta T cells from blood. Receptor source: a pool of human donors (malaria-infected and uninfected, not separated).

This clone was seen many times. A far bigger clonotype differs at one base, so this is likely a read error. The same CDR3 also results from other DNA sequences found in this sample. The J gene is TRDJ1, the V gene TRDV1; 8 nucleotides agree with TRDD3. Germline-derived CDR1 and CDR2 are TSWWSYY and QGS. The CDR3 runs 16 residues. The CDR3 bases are TGCGCTCTTGGGGAACTTCGGACCTGGGGGAGTACAAAACTCATCTTT. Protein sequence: CALGELRTWGSTKLIF.

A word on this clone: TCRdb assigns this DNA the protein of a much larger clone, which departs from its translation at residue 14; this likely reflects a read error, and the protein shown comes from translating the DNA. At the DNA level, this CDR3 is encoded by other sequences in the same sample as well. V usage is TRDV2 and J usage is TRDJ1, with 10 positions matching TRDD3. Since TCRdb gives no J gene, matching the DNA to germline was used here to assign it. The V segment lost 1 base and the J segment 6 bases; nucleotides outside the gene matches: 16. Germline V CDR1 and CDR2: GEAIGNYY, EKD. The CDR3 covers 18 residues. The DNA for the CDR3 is TGTGCCTGTGACACTTTGCAGCCACTGGGGGATGGGACCAATAAACTCATCTTT. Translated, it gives CACDTLQPLGDGTNKLIF.

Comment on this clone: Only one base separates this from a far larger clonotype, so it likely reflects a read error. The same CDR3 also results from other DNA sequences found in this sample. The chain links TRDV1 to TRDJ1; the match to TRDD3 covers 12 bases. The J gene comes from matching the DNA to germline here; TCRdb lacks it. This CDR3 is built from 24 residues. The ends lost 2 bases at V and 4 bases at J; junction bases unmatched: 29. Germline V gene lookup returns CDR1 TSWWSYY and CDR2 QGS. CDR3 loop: CALGEGGSDSDWGILTPCLDKLIF. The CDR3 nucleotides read TGTGCTCTTGGGGAAGGCGGGTCAGATTCTGACTGGGGGATACTCACACCGTGTCTCGATAAACTCATCTTT.

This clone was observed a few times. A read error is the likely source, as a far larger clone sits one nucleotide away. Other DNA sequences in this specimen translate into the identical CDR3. The CDR3 DNA follows: TGTGCCTGTGACGGGGTGACCCGATCCAACACCGATAAACTCATCTTC. Protein sequence: CACDGVTRSNTDKLIF. The J gene has no call, while the V gene is TRDV2; the D call TRDD3 from the table was never checked on the DNA. The CDR3 runs 16 residues. Germline CDR1 reads GEAIGNYY; CDR2 reads EKD.

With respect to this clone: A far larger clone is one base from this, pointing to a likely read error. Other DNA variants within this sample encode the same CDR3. The CDR3 DNA reads as TGTGCTCTTGGGGACCATGTTCCTTCCCCCGTACTGGGGGCCGGAGGGGAACTCATCTTT. Its translation is CALGDHVPSPVLGAGGELIF. The chain combines TRDV1 with TRDJ1, with TRDD3 identical over 8 bases. TCRdb does not report a J gene; here it was assigned by matching the DNA to germline references. Germline V gene lookup returns CDR1 TSWWSYY and CDR2 QGS. V was pared by 3 bases and J by 9 bases, with 27 bases of the junction left unmatched. The CDR3 runs 20 residues.

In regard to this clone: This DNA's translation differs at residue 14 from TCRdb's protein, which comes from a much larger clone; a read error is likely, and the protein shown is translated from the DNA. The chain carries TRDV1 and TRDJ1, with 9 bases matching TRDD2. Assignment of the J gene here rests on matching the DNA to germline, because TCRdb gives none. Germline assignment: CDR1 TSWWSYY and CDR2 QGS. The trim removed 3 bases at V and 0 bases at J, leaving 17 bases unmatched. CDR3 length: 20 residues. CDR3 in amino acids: CALGDPCAFLRSAHTDKLIF. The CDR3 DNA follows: TGTGCTCTTGGGGATCCTTGCGCCTTCCTACGTAGCGCGCACACCGATAAACTCATCTTT.

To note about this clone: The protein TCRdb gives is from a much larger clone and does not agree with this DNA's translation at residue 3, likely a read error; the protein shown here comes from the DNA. The CDR3 loop reads CAGDPSLPSRAGGYKLIF. In nucleotides, the CDR3 is TGTGCCGGTGACCCGAGCCTTCCTAGCCGTGCTGGGGGTTATAAACTCATCTTT. The V gene is TRDV2, the J gene TRDJ1; weak D call: TRDD2 (8 bases). CDR1 is GEAIGNYY, CDR2 EKD, per germline. This CDR3 comprises 18 residues.